The T cell receptor beta chain described here comes from a study of CD8 T cells in Susac syndrome. Peripheral blood CD8+ and CD4+ T cells were profiled by TCR beta sequencing. CD8+ and CD4+ T cells were negatively isolated; TEMRA cells were FACS-enriched. Germline V CDR1 and CDR2: GTSNPN, SVGIG (reference sequence). The CDR3 runs 13 residues. Deletions cut 4 bases from V and 5 bases from J, with 14 bases between. Random hexamers served to reverse transcribe roughly 0.5 to 1 ug RNA. From the immunoSEQ multiplex PCR reads, TCRdb called clonotypes with MiXCR, one entry per CDR3 protein. The repertoire holds some 300,000 distinct CDR3 sequences, with 70% to 90% as singletons.

V gene TRBV30 combines with J gene TRBJ1-2; D perhaps matches TRBD1 (5 bases). The origin of this receptor is a human donor with multiple sclerosis. The material sequenced was CD8+ T cells from PBMCs. The DNA for the CDR3 is TGTGCCTGGACGACAGTGCCCTTATATGGCTACACCTTC. Its protein product is CAWTTVPLYGYTF.